One sample yielded the 19 T cell receptor beta chains listed below, sequenced in a study of blood T cell repertoires in COVID-19. Sequencing was performed with immunoSEQ multiplex PCR; in TCRdb, only in-frame clones are kept and a portion is missing. The sample lists some 70,000 clones, around 87% occurring once. Sample: peripheral blood. Receptors originate from a man aged 50 to 60 with active COVID-19.

The chain employs TRBV19 and TRBJ1-1; possible D gene TRBD1, 5 bases. The CDR3 is 13 amino acids. The V and J ends lost 6 bases and 3 bases respectively, with 11 bases between them. Germline V gene lookup returns CDR1 LNHDA and CDR2 SQIVND (reference sequence). In nucleotides, the CDR3 is TGTGCCAGTAGGACAGTAGGGCACACTGAAGCTTTCTTT. It specifies CASRTVGHTEAFF.

This clone has a single count. The rearrangement joins TRBV28 to TRBJ1-1, with D uncertain. Trimming left V 7 bases short and J 11 bases short, with 17 bases between. The CDR3 is 12 residues long. Germline loops: CDR1 MDHEN, CDR2 SYDVKM. This CDR3 reads CASTGPPSGAFF. The CDR3 nucleotides read TGTGCCAGCACGGGCCCACCCTCGGGGGCTTTCTTT.

The V gene is TRBV27, the J gene TRBJ2-4, with D possibly matching TRBD2 (6 bases). Trimming removed 1 base from V and 8 bases from J, with 21 bases in between. Germline V gene lookup returns CDR1 MNHEY and CDR2 SMNVEV (reference sequence). This CDR3 region has 17 residues. CDR3 amino acids: CASSLWGSGGPFDIQYF. The CDR3 DNA sequence: TGTGCCAGCAGTTTATGGGGTAGCGGAGGACCCTTTGACATTCAGTACTTC.

The V call is TRBV18, the J call TRBJ1-2; TRBD1 might be the D (5 bases). Germline V lookup: CDR1 KGHSH, CDR2 LQKENI. V lost 0 bases and J 3 bases, leaving 8 bases between the germline ends. The CDR3 has 14 amino acids. For the CDR3, the DNA is TGTGCCAGCTCACCACCGGCGGGGGACTATGGCTACACCTTC. Translating gives CASSPPAGDYGYTF.

The chain employs TRBV21-1 and TRBJ1-1. TRBV21-1 represents a pseudogene. The CDR3 runs 13 residues. This chain's CDR3 is CASSKAVGTEAFF. Written as DNA, the CDR3 is TGTGCCAGCAGCAAAGCGGTCGGCACTGAAGCTTTCTTT.

This sequence joins TRBV28 and TRBJ2-1, with 7 positions matching TRBD1. This CDR3 is 12 amino acids long. From germline, CDR1 is MDHEN and CDR2 SYDVKM. The V segment lost 6 bases and the J segment 10 bases; nucleotides outside the gene matches: 6. In nucleotides, the CDR3 is TGTGCCAGCAGCGACAGGGTTCAGGAGCAGTTCTTC. This sequence encodes CASSDRVQEQFF.

The CDR3 sequence: CATSRDMREGLVLTDTQYF. The CDR3 DNA is TGTGCCACCAGCAGAGATATGCGGGAGGGGCTAGTCTTGACAGATACGCAGTATTTT. The rearrangement links TRBV15 to TRBJ2-3; 9 nucleotides match TRBD2. The CDR3 consists of 19 residues. Germline V gene lookup returns CDR1 LNHNV and CDR2 YYDKDF (reference sequence). V lost 0 bases and J lost 3; bases outside the gene matches: 13.

The V and J genes are TRBV6-5 and TRBJ1-2, with a possible D match to TRBD1 (6 bases). CDR3 size: 16 residues. From germline, CDR1 is MNHEY and CDR2 SVGAGI. The ends were cut back, 2 bases at V and 2 bases at J, with 15 bases in the middle. The chain's CDR3 is CASSYTGGGANYGYTF. CDR3 bases: TGTGCCAGCAGTTACACGGGAGGGGGGGCGAACTATGGCTACACCTTC.

The rearrangement joins TRBV27 to TRBJ1-2, with 10 bases fitting TRBD1. The CDR3 is 13 residues long. The trim removed 7 bases at V and 4 bases at J, leaving 3 bases unmatched. Germline CDR1 is MNHEY and CDR2 is SMNVEV (reference sequence). The CDR3 DNA sequence: TGTGCCAGCACCCGGACAGGGGGCTATGGCTACACCTTC. Protein product: CASTRTGGYGYTF.

This chain uses TRBV7-2 with TRBJ1-1, with 9 bases lining up with TRBD1. V gave up 0 bases and J gave up 2 bases; unmatched junction bases: 4. This CDR3 is built from 16 residues. In germline, CDR1 is SGHTA, CDR2 FQGNSA. DNA for the CDR3: TGTGCCAGCAGCTTAGCGTGGGGACAGGGAAACACTGAAGCTTTCTTT. This sequence encodes CASSLAWGQGNTEAFF.

The chain recombines TRBV7-9 with TRBJ1-5; TRBD1 matches at 9 bases. The trim removed 4 bases at V and 5 bases at J, leaving 9 bases unmatched. Germline V gene lookup returns CDR1 SEHNR and CDR2 FQNEAQ (reference sequence). The CDR3 has 16 residues. CDR3 bases: TGTGCCAGCAGCTCAAGGACAGGGGACTCCTATCAGCCCCAGCATTTT. As protein: CASSSRTGDSYQPQHF.

The chain has TRBV7-2 and TRBJ1-5; no firm D call. V lost 1 base, J lost 0 bases, and 7 bases lay in between. CDR3 length: 15 amino acids. The V gene's germline CDR1 is SGHTA and CDR2 FQGNSA. CDR3 DNA sequence: TGTGCCAGCAGCTTAGTAACGGGTAGCAATCAGCCCCAGCATTTT. Translated, it gives CASSLVTGSNQPQHF. The entire variable domain, with the rest obtained from reference TRBV7-2 and TRBJ1-5, is as follows: GAGVSQSPSNKVTEKGKDVELRCDPISGHTALYWYRQSLGQGLEFLIYFQGNSAPDKSGLPSDRFSAERTGGSVSTLTIQRTQQEDSAVYLCASSLVTGSNQPQHFGDGTRLSIL.

The CDR3 region has the DNA TGTGCCAGCAGCCCCGCGGGAATTTCGGCCGGGGAGCTGTTTTTT. As protein: CASSPAGISAGELFF. This chain joins TRBV4-2 and TRBJ2-2; tentative D call: TRBD2 (6 bases). Germline CDR1 reads LGHNA; CDR2 reads YNFKEQ. This CDR3 contains 15 residues. V was pared by 4 bases and J by 6 bases, with 15 bases between.

This clone was observed once. This chain joins TRBV20-1 and TRBJ2-7; TRBD2 matches 8 bases. Germline trimming cut 6 bases from V and 7 bases from J; bases unmatched to any gene: 5. Germline V gene lookup returns CDR1 DFQATT and CDR2 SNEGSKA (reference sequence). The CDR3 sequence is 11 residues long. The CDR3 coding sequence is TGCAGTGCCCGTCCGGGGGGGGAGCAGTACTTC. Amino acid sequence: CSARPGGEQYF.

The V call is TRBV19, the J call TRBJ1-3, with D uncertain. This CDR3 spans 13 amino acids. V lost 6 bases to trimming and J lost 10 bases, with 16 bases between them. CDR1 is LNHDA and CDR2 is SQIVND in the germline V gene (reference sequence). The CDR3 bases are TGTGCCAGTAGCCACGACACCGGTTGGACCATATATTTT. This sequence encodes CASSHDTGWTIYF.

J is TRBJ1-2 and V is TRBV6-2 or TRBV6-3; D may be TRBD1 (6 bases). Germline CDR1 reads MNHEY; CDR2 reads SVGEGT. The V end lost 4 bases, the J end lost 4 bases, and 10 bases lay between the germline ends. CDR3 length: 13 amino acids. CDR3 region: CASSSQGRYGYTF. CDR3 nucleotide sequence: TGTGCCAGCAGTTCACAGGGTCGCTATGGCTACACCTTC.

This clone is a singleton in its sample. The chain carries TRBV7-2 and TRBJ2-2, with 8 bases identical to TRBD2. Germline V gives CDR1 SGHTA, CDR2 FQGNSA. With V trimmed by 1 base and J by 5 bases, 3 bases remained unmatched. The CDR3 contains 15 residues. CDR3 protein: CASSLERGGTGELFF. In DNA, the CDR3 is TGTGCCAGCAGCTTAGAACGGGGGGGAACCGGGGAGCTGTTTTTT.

This sequence joins TRBV28 and TRBJ1-1, with a weak D call TRBD1 (5 bases). Germline-derived CDR1 and CDR2 are MDHEN and SYDVKM. The CDR3 loop spans 12 amino acids. Trimming shortened V by 5 bases and J by 6 bases, and 10 bases separated the two germline ends. CDR3 coding DNA: TGTGCCAGCAGTCCTCAGGGCTCTGAAGCTTTCTTT. The encoded protein is CASSPQGSEAFF.

This clone was counted a few times. The J gene is TRBJ2-7, the V gene TRBV11-2, with 8 bases aligning to TRBD1. The length of the CDR3 is 14 residues. Germline V gives CDR1 SGHAT, CDR2 FQNNGV. V lost 7 bases to trimming and J lost 0 bases; unmatched junction nucleotides: 5. CDR3: CASIRDRNSYEQYF. CDR3 nucleotide sequence: TGTGCCAGCATCCGGGACAGGAACTCCTACGAGCAGTACTTC.